Listed here are 17 T cell receptor beta chains from one sample, sequenced in a study of blood T cell repertoires in COVID-19. Profiling relied on immunoSEQ multiplex PCR, and the TCRdb table lists in-frame clones only, not all of them. The table includes about 54,000 clones, 80% to 90% detected once. Sequenced sample: peripheral blood. Receptors originate from a woman aged 55-75 years with acute or convalescent COVID-19.

The gene calls are TRBV2 and TRBJ2-7; D is unresolved. Looked up from germline, CDR1 is SNHLY and CDR2 is FYNNEI. Trimming removed 11 bases from V and 1 base from J, with 21 bases in between. The CDR3 runs to 15 residues. This CDR3 is CAGAEATSFSYEQYF. The CDR3 bases are TGTGCCGGCGCTGAGGCGACCTCCTTTTCCTACGAGCAGTACTTC.

The chain carries TRBV6-1 and TRBJ2-1; 7 bases agree with TRBD1. Trimming removed 2 bases from V and 6 bases from J; junction bases left unmatched: 10. The V gene's germline CDR1 is MNHNS and CDR2 SASEGT. The CDR3 totals 16 residues. The CDR3 here is CASSEHQTGSINEQFF. DNA of the CDR3: TGTGCCAGCAGTGAACATCAGACAGGGAGCATCAATGAGCAGTTCTTC.

This rearrangement joins TRBV7-6 to TRBJ1-3, with TRBD1 matching 10 bases. V lost 5 bases and J lost 0; bases outside the gene matches: 7. CDR1 is SGHVS, CDR2 FNYEAQ, per germline. CDR3 length: 17 amino acids. The DNA for the CDR3 is TGTGCCAGCAGCGTAGGGACAGGGGTCCCCTCTGGAAACACCATATATTTT. Amino acids: CASSVGTGVPSGNTIYF.

This clone was counted a single time. The V call is TRBV19, the J call TRBJ2-1, with D perhaps matching TRBD2 (5 bases). The CDR3 consists of 14 residues. V lost 3 bases and J lost 1, with 7 bases in between. Germline CDR1 is LNHDA and CDR2 is SQIVND (reference sequence). The CDR3 coding sequence is TGTGCCAGTAGTATTGAGGGATCCTACAATGAGCAGTTCTTC. Its translation: CASSIEGSYNEQFF.

This clone was observed a handful of times. The chain uses TRBV2 and TRBJ1-5; D is ambiguous. The germline gives CDR1 SNHLY, CDR2 FYNNEI. This CDR3 has 15 residues. V was pared by 1 base and J by 3 bases, with 10 bases between. The CDR3 DNA follows: TGTGCCAGCAGTGAAGGGCGGAGTCTCAATCAGCCCCAGCATTTT. This translates into CASSEGRSLNQPQHF.

The CDR3 DNA reads as TGTGCCAGCAGCCTAGGACTAGCGTCAGATACGCAGTATTTT. It yields the protein CASSLGLASDTQYF. The chain is built from TRBV5-8 and TRBJ2-3, with 9 nucleotides matching TRBD2. J was trimmed by 4 bases and V by 4 bases; bases with no gene match: 4. This CDR3 is built from 14 residues. Germline loops: CDR1 SGHTS, CDR2 YDEGEE.

This clone was detected a few times. The chain recombines TRBV19 with TRBJ2-1; weak D call: TRBD2 (5 bases). The CDR3 totals 15 residues. The germline V and J ends were trimmed by 6 bases and 6 bases, with 18 bases remaining between them. CDR1 is LNHDA and CDR2 is SQIVND in the germline V gene (reference sequence). The CDR3 here is CASRIDISTINEQFF. CDR3 DNA sequence: TGTGCCAGTAGGATCGACATCTCGACTATCAATGAGCAGTTCTTC. The full variable domain, in which reference TRBV19 and TRBJ2-1 provide the parts outside the CDR3, is DGGITQSPKYLFRKEGQNVTLSCEQNLNHDAMYWYRQDPGQGLRLIYYSQIVNDFQKGDIAEGYSVSREKKESFPLTVTSAQKNPTAFYLCASRIDISTINEQFFGPGTRLTVL.

The chain is built from TRBV4-1 and TRBJ2-4, with D possibly matching TRBD1 (5 bases). V lost 6 bases and J 0 bases, leaving 12 bases between the germline ends. Germline loops: CDR1 MGHRA, CDR2 YSYEKL. This CDR3 has 15 residues. The CDR3 sequence: CASSLLDIAKNIQYF. In nucleotides, the CDR3 is TGCGCCAGCAGTCTTTTGGACATAGCCAAAAACATTCAGTACTTC.

Written as DNA, the CDR3 is TGTGCCAGCAGCTTTACTAGCGGGAGGGGGGAGCAGTACTTC. This gives the protein CASSFTSGRGEQYF. V and J are TRBV7-8 and TRBJ2-7; 13 bases are a match to TRBD2. This CDR3 is 14 amino acids long. With V trimmed by 3 bases and J by 7 bases, 3 bases remained unmatched. The germline CDR1 and CDR2 sequences are SGHVS and FQNEAQ.

V is TRBV28 and J is TRBJ2-5; tentative D call: TRBD2 (5 bases). With 4 bases removed from V and 2 bases from J, the gap between germline ends came to 17 bases. Germline CDR1 is MDHEN and CDR2 is SYDVKM. This CDR3 contains 16 residues. CDR3: CASSSELLDKQETQYF. As DNA, the CDR3 is TGTGCCAGCAGTTCCGAACTACTAGACAAACAAGAGACCCAGTACTTC.

The chain has TRBV6-4 and TRBJ1-5; no reliable D call. V was clipped by 5 bases and J by 10 bases, with 18 bases between them. The V gene's germline CDR1 is MRHNA and CDR2 SNTAGT. The CDR3 is 14 amino acids. CDR3 nucleotides: TGTGCCAGCAGTACCGAGGGCGGGAACTTTCCCCAGCATTTT. Its translation: CASSTEGGNFPQHF.

The chain recombines TRBV30 with TRBJ1-4; D ambiguous. V shed 5 bases and J shed 6 bases, with 13 bases lying between them. The V gene's germline CDR1 is GTSNPN and CDR2 SVGIG (reference sequence). The CDR3 consists of 13 residues. The CDR3, as DNA: TGTGCCTGGGAGAAAGAGGGAGATGAAAAACTGTTTTTT. This translates into CAWEKEGDEKLFF.

This clone was counted only a few times. The gene calls are TRBV7-9 and TRBJ2-5; 9 bases line up with TRBD1. Germline CDR1 reads SEHNR; CDR2 reads FQNEAQ (reference sequence). The J segment lost 4 bases and the V segment lost 6 bases, leaving 3 bases of the junction unmatched. There are 13 residues in the CDR3. Written as DNA, the CDR3 is TGTGCCAGCAGAAGGGGACAGGGAGAGACCCAGTACTTC. As protein: CASRRGQGETQYF.

CDR3 sequence (DNA): TGTGCCAGCAGCTTAACAGAGCGGGGGGGCCGAGATACGCAGTATTTT. Translated: CASSLTERGGRDTQYF. The chain is built from TRBV9 and TRBJ2-3, with 10 bases aligning to TRBD2. The CDR3 totals 16 residues. Germline assignment: CDR1 SGDLS and CDR2 YYNGEE. After removal of 4 bases from V and 5 bases from J, the junction contained 10 bases not matched to a gene.

The chain has TRBV3-1 (or the pseudogene TRBV3-2) and TRBJ1-5, with D possibly matching TRBD1 (6 bases). The CDR3 totals 17 residues. CDR1 and CDR2 (germline): LGHDT, YNNKEL (reference sequence). V was pared by 1 base and J by 3 bases, with 16 bases between. The CDR3, as DNA: TGTGCCAGCAGCCAAGGTGGGCAGGGGAGTTACAATCAGCCCCAGCATTTT. Protein sequence: CASSQGGQGSYNQPQHF.

Written as DNA, the CDR3 is TGCAGCGTCCGACAGGGCTCAGGCTATGGCTACACCTTC. Amino acid sequence: CSVRQGSGYGYTF. This sequence joins TRBV29-1 and TRBJ1-2; 7 nucleotides align to TRBD1. The CDR3 is 13 residues long. Germline V gene lookup returns CDR1 SQVTM and CDR2 ANQGSEA. The V and J ends lost 6 bases and 4 bases, in that order; junction bases with no gene match: 8.

V and J are TRBV5-1 and TRBJ2-1, with 8 bases fitting TRBD2. The junction had 6 bases not matched to a gene; V was cut back by 3 bases and J by 1 base. The germline CDR1 and CDR2 sequences are SGHRS and YFSETQ. This CDR3 has 16 amino acids. As DNA, the CDR3 is TGCGCCAGCAGCTATGGAAGCGGGAGTTCCTACAATGAGCAGTTCTTC. Amino acid sequence: CASSYGSGSSYNEQFF.